This TCR beta chain was captured in a study of cytotoxic CD8 clonotypes in ibrutinib-treated CLL. The wider study: Researchers reported about a dozen relapsed/refractory and 15 treatment-naive patients, around 17 of them IGHV unmutated.

Profiled with immunoSEQ multiplex PCR; TCRdb holds only in-frame clones, not every one. The data show 250,000 to 350,000 clones, 60% to 80% seen once. This clone was seen more than once but under ten times. Germline assignment: CDR1 SGHVS and CDR2 FNYEAQ. Deletions cut 3 bases from V and 0 bases from J, with 9 bases between. The CDR3 runs to 16 residues. V usage is TRBV7-6 and J usage is TRBJ2-6; D possibly uses TRBD1 or TRBD2 (5 bases each). The sample in question was PBMCs, obtained at disease progression, from a patient treated with ibrutinib. This sequence originates from a human donor with chronic lymphocytic leukemia. The CDR3 spells CASSLRGSSGANVLTF. The CDR3 bases are TGTGCCAGCAGCTTGAGGGGAAGCTCTGGGGCCAACGTCCTGACTTTC.